This is a list of T cell receptor beta chains from one sample in a study of blood T cell repertoires in COVID-19. TCRdb's copy holds only in-frame clones and misses some; the assay was immunoSEQ multiplex PCR. The sample contains 120,000 or so clones, 70% to 90% of which appear only once. The sequencing sample was made of peripheral blood. The receptors stem from a human donor in a cohort sampled during active COVID-19. CDR3s include the opening cysteine and the closing phenylalanine or tryptophan. D genes are given only for firm matches. Clone size appears in some rows only: once, few, many, or a class for an expanded clone.

>TRBV6-1|.|TRBJ2-1|14|.
CASSETSYANEQFF
TGTGCCAGCAGTGAAACTAGTTATGCCAATGAGCAGTTCTTC
>TRBV19|.|TRBJ2-1|18|TRBD1
CASSTGTGGISSYNEQFF
TGTGCCAGTAGTACCGGGACAGGGGGCATCAGCTCCTACAATGAGCAGTTCTTC
>TRBV5-4|few|TRBJ2-7|16|TRBD2
CASSKRLAGVSDEQYF
TGTGCCAGCAGCAAGCGACTAGCGGGGGTATCCGACGAGCAGTACTTC
>TRBV10-3|.|TRBJ2-1|17|TRBD1
CAISESETGATYNEQFF
TGTGCCATCAGTGAGTCGGAAACAGGGGCAACCTACAATGAGCAGTTCTTC
>TRBV6-6|.|TRBJ2-2|16|TRBD2
CASSYSTRGGTGELFF
TGTGCCAGCAGTTACTCGACACGGGGGGGCACCGGGGAGCTGTTTTTT
>TRBV7-8|.|TRBJ1-5|15|.
CASRRGGSANQPQHF
TGTGCCAGCAGGCGGGGGGGCAGCGCCAATCAGCCCCAGCATTTT
>TRBV7-8|.|TRBJ2-5|16|TRBD1
CASSLALGTGVETQYF
TGTGCCAGCAGCTTAGCTTTGGGGACAGGGGTAGAGACCCAGTACTTC
>TRBV2|.|TRBJ1-2|16|TRBD1
CASSETGGLFAYGYTF
TGTGCCAGCAGTGAAACAGGGGGGCTTTTTGCCTATGGCTACACCTTC
>TRBV9|.|TRBJ2-7|16|.
CASSERTGPGDSEQYF
TGTGCCAGCAGCGAGCGGACGGGCCCAGGCGACTCGGAGCAGTACTTC
>TRBV27|.|TRBJ1-5|14|TRBD1
CASSPGGFNQPQHF
TGTGCCAGCAGTCCAGGGGGCTTCAATCAGCCCCAGCATTTT
>TRBV2|.|TRBJ2-7|16|.
CASIAGQGTGSFEQYF
TGTGCCAGCATAGCCGGGCAGGGGACGGGAAGTTTCGAGCAGTACTTC
>TRBV28|.|TRBJ1-2|15|TRBD1
CASSPDRDRYPGYTF
TGTGCCAGCAGTCCCGACCGGGACAGATATCCTGGCTACACCTTC
>TRBV30|.|TRBJ2-2|13|.
CAWSVLSRGKLFF
TGTGCCTGGAGTGTACTAAGCCGGGGAAAGCTGTTTTTT
>TRBV2|.|TRBJ1-5|13|TRBD1
CASSKTGVQPQHF
TGTGCCAGCAGTAAAACAGGGGTTCAGCCCCAGCATTTT
>TRBV3-1/TRBV3-2|once|TRBJ2-5|15|.
CASSPAFWSQGTQYF
TGTGCCAGCAGCCCGGCTTTTTGGTCCCAGGGGACCCAGTACTTC
>TRBV7-9|.|TRBJ2-5|15|TRBD2
CASSLVAGRGETQYF
TGTGCCAGCAGCTTAGTAGCGGGAAGGGGCGAGACCCAGTACTTC
>TRBV6-2/TRBV6-3|.|TRBJ1-3|16|.
CASSFRPGGSGNTIYF
TGTGCCAGCAGTTTCCGACCCGGCGGGTCTGGAAACACCATATATTTT
>TRBV7-9|.|TRBJ1-2|13|.
CASSLGAGYGYTF
TGTGCCAGCAGCTTAGGGGCAGGGTATGGCTACACCTTC
>TRBV24-1|.|TRBJ2-1|17|TRBD2
CATSDRTSGRGYNEQFF
TGTGCCACCAGTGACCGGACTAGCGGGAGGGGGTACAATGAGCAGTTCTTC
>TRBV27|once|TRBJ2-1|17|TRBD1
CASSFPDRGGGYNEQFF
TGTGCCAGCAGTTTCCCGGACAGGGGGGGCGGCTACAATGAGCAGTTCTTC
>TRBV5-6|.|TRBJ2-1|17|TRBD2
CASSHRTSGNFLNEQFF
TGTGCCAGCAGCCATCGGACTAGCGGGAATTTTTTGAATGAGCAGTTCTTC
>TRBV27|.|TRBJ2-1|12|.
CASRTKGGEQFF
TGTGCCAGCAGGACCAAGGGGGGGGAGCAGTTCTTC
>TRBV29-1|.|TRBJ2-7|14|TRBD2
CSVEGLAGVDEQYF
TGCAGCGTCGAGGGCTTGGCGGGGGTTGACGAGCAGTACTTC
>TRBV10-3|.|TRBJ2-1|17|TRBD2
CAISGGLAGGGSDEQFF
TGTGCCATCAGTGGTGGACTAGCGGGAGGGGGGAGCGATGAGCAGTTCTTC
>TRBV6-5|.|TRBJ1-1|15|.
CASSYIGGGNTEAFF
TGTGCCAGCAGTTACATCGGGGGGGGGAACACTGAAGCTTTCTTT
>TRBV6-5|.|TRBJ1-1|14|TRBD1
CASRGGQGNTEAFF
TGTGCCAGCAGGGGGGGACAGGGGAACACTGAAGCTTTCTTT
>TRBV27|few|TRBJ2-7|16|.
CASRSLTAGSSYEQYF
TGTGCCAGCCGCAGTTTGACGGCGGGCAGTTCCTACGAGCAGTACTTC